Sequencing of this T cell receptor (beta chain) was carried out in a study of PD-1 blockade in classical Hodgkin lymphoma. Germline CDR1 SGHRS, CDR2 YFSETQ. CDR3 length: 16 amino acids. With 0 bases clipped from V and 5 bases from J, the junction kept 6 bases outside the gene matches. Clones were sequenced by immunoSEQ multiplex PCR, and TCRdb holds only the in-frame ones, with some missing. This table has roughly 24,000 clones, roughly 75% appearing once. Every single patient, without exception, relapsed after autologous stem cell transplantation, and brentuximab vedotin exposure varied. The V gene is TRBV5-1, the J gene TRBJ2-2; TRBD2 aligns across 8 bases. Sample: peripheral blood mononuclear cells (PBMCs), taken before the second cycle of nivolumab. This receptor was obtained from a human donor with classical Hodgkin lymphoma. This CDR3 reads CASSLEAGGGTGELFF. CDR3 nucleotide sequence: TGCGCCAGCAGCTTGGAGGCGGGAGGTGGAACCGGGGAGCTGTTTTTT.